This TCR beta chain was captured in a study of blood T cell repertoires in COVID-19. The data were produced by immunoSEQ multiplex PCR, yet TCRdb's version contains in-frame clones alone and is incomplete. The sample has about 310,000 clones; 80% to 90% are singletons. The CDR3 runs 13 residues. V was pared by 4 bases and J by 4 bases, with 7 bases between. Germline CDR1 KGHDR, CDR2 SFDVKD. The source material was peripheral blood. This TCR was sampled from a man aged 50-60 years with active or convalescent COVID-19. The chain links TRBV24-1 to TRBJ2-1; D is possibly TRBD1 (6 bases). Written as DNA, the CDR3 is TGTGCCACCAGTGAAGACAGGTACAATGAGCAGTTCTTC. It encodes CATSEDRYNEQFF.